A single sample is the source of the 24 T cell receptor beta chains below, sequenced in a study of T cell changes during pregnancy in multiple sclerosis. Clones were sequenced by immunoSEQ multiplex PCR, and TCRdb holds only the in-frame ones, with some missing. The sample carries approximately 90,000 clones, around 94% recorded once. Source: peripheral blood, taken in the third trimester of pregnancy. The receptors originated from a female donor with multiple sclerosis, enrolled in a pregnancy study.

The chain uses TRBV6-6 and TRBJ2-1; 10 bases fit TRBD2. Trimming took 6 bases from V and 1 from J; bases not matched to a gene: 6. CDR3 length: 16 amino acids. Germline values: CDR1 MNHNY, CDR2 SVGAGI (reference sequence). The CDR3 region has the DNA TGTGCCAGCAGCAAAAGTAGCGGGGGGTCCTACAATGAGCAGTTCTTC. Translating it yields CASSKSSGGSYNEQFF.

The rearrangement uses TRBV9 and TRBJ1-2; maybe TRBD1 (5 bases). The V and J ends lost 0 bases and 2 bases respectively, with 11 bases between them. The CDR3 is 15 amino acids. Germline V gives CDR1 SGDLS, CDR2 YYNGEE. CDR3 in amino acids: CASSVATAGNYGYTF. The CDR3 DNA sequence: TGTGCCAGCAGCGTAGCTACCGCAGGGAACTATGGCTACACCTTC. Together with reference TRBV9 and TRBJ1-2, the CDR3 gives the full variable domain: DSGVTQTPKHLITATGQRVTLRCSPRSGDLSVYWYQQSLDQGLQFLIQYYNGEERAKGNILERFSAQQFPDLHSELNLSSLELGDSALYFCASSVATAGNYGYTFGSGTRLTVV.

CDR3 DNA sequence: TGTGCCAGCACCGAGCGGGAGAGTAGCACAGATACGCAGTATTTT. Translated: CASTERESSTDTQYF. The chain recombines TRBV7-8 with TRBJ2-3; TRBD2 aligns across 8 bases. CDR1 and CDR2 from the germline V gene are SGHVS and FQNEAQ. After removal of 7 bases from V and 0 bases from J, the junction contained 6 bases not matched to a gene. CDR3 size: 15 residues.

The chain combines TRBV27 with TRBJ2-7; 9 bases agree with TRBD1. CDR1 is MNHEY and CDR2 is SMNVEV in the germline V gene (reference sequence). V dropped 7 bases and J dropped 5; count of bases not matched to a gene: 9. The CDR3 totals 14 residues. This chain's CDR3 is CASTTGDRAHEQYF. CDR3 nucleotide sequence: TGTGCCAGCACCACGGGGGACAGGGCCCACGAGCAGTACTTC.

This clone was seen just once. The gene calls are TRBV9 and TRBJ1-4, with D unclear. The V gene lost 3 bases and the J gene lost 7 bases, with 13 bases spanning the gap. CDR1 and CDR2 (germline): SGDLS, YYNGEE. The length of the CDR3 is 14 residues. CDR3 sequence (DNA): TGTGCCAGCAGCGCCGCTAACGTCGGTGAAAAACTGTTTTTT. Translating gives CASSAANVGEKLFF.

The J gene is TRBJ2-3, the V gene TRBV5-6, with 7 positions matching TRBD1. Germline loops: CDR1 SGHDT, CDR2 YYEEEE. With V trimmed by 0 bases and J by 3 bases, 7 bases remained unmatched. CDR3 length equals 16 residues. The CDR3: CASSLETGHQTDTQYF. As DNA, the CDR3 is TGTGCCAGCAGCTTGGAGACAGGGCATCAAACAGATACGCAGTATTTT.

V gene TRBV6-1 combines with J gene TRBJ2-7; the D gene is possibly TRBD1 (5 bases). From germline, CDR1 is MNHNS and CDR2 SASEGT. Trimming took off 10 bases at V and 3 bases at J, with 13 bases between the two ends. The length of the CDR3 is 12 residues. CDR3 bases: TGTGCCACCCAGGAGCAGGGCTACGAGCAGTACTTC. Protein sequence: CATQEQGYEQYF.

The chain couples TRBV27 to TRBJ1-5; D uncertain. The V end lost 4 bases, the J end lost 2 bases, and 9 bases lay between the germline ends. The CDR3 spans 14 residues. The V gene's germline CDR1 is MNHEY and CDR2 SMNVEV (reference sequence). The CDR3 DNA follows: TGTGCCAGCAGTTCATCTCCCGGCAATCAGCCCCAGCATTTT. As protein: CASSSSPGNQPQHF.

The gene calls are TRBV19 and TRBJ1-2; maybe TRBD1 (6 bases). The CDR3 totals 15 residues. V was clipped by 6 bases and J by 1 base, with 15 bases between them. CDR1 is LNHDA, CDR2 SQIVND, per germline (reference sequence). CDR3 sequence reads: CASRLQGQINYGYTF. In DNA, the CDR3 is TGTGCCAGTAGACTACAAGGACAGATTAACTATGGCTACACCTTC.

This clone was seen only once. This rearrangement joins TRBV5-1 to TRBJ1-1; 7 bases fit TRBD1. Trimming at V came to 4 bases and at J to 6 bases, leaving 12 bases not matched to a gene. Germline V gives CDR1 SGHRS, CDR2 YFSETQ. The CDR3 runs 15 residues. CDR3 DNA sequence: TGCGCCAGCAGCCCGGGACAGTGGGGGGTGGCTGAAGCTTTCTTT. Its protein product is CASSPGQWGVAEAFF.

The chain links TRBV27 to TRBJ2-3; 7 bases map to TRBD1. This CDR3 is built from 14 residues. In germline, CDR1 is MNHEY, CDR2 SMNVEV (reference sequence). V shed 3 bases, J shed 6 bases, and the junction held 6 bases outside the gene matches. CDR3 nucleotides: TGTGCCAGCAGTTTTGTAGCAGGGGGTGATACGCAGTATTTT. It encodes CASSFVAGGDTQYF.

The CDR3 loop reads CASRFEGRAGGYTF. The CDR3 bases are TGCGCCAGCAGATTTGAGGGGAGGGCAGGAGGCTACACCTTC. The genes are TRBV5-1 and TRBJ1-2; a possible D gene is TRBD1 (5 bases). The germline gives CDR1 SGHRS, CDR2 YFSETQ. V dropped 5 bases and J dropped 8 bases, with 19 bases sitting between them. This CDR3 comprises 14 residues.

J is TRBJ2-6 and V is TRBV7-3, with 10 nucleotides matching TRBD2. This CDR3 is 17 amino acids long. In germline, CDR1 is SGHTA, CDR2 FQGTGA. V shed 2 bases, J shed 4 bases, and the junction held 5 bases outside the gene matches. The DNA for the CDR3 is TGTGCCAGCAGCTTATCAGCGGGAGGGGGAGGGGCCAACGTCCTGACTTTC. Its protein product is CASSLSAGGGGANVLTF.

The chain links TRBV30 to TRBJ2-7; 8 nucleotides agree with TRBD2. CDR1 and CDR2 from the germline V gene are GTSNPN and SVGIG (reference sequence). The CDR3 runs to 13 residues. V shed 1 base and J 4 bases; nucleotides not matched to a gene: 3. CDR3 in amino acids: CAWSGTSSYEQYF. The CDR3 coding sequence is TGTGCCTGGAGTGGGACTAGCAGTTACGAGCAGTACTTC.

The chain uses TRBV12-5 and TRBJ1-5, with TRBD1 as a possible D gene (5 bases). Germline lookup yields CDR1 LGHNT and CDR2 FRNRAP. The CDR3 runs to 14 residues. The germline V and J ends were trimmed by 6 bases and 2 bases, with 11 bases remaining between them. This CDR3 reads CASGFTGGNQPQHF. CDR3 nucleotide sequence: TGTGCTAGTGGATTTACGGGGGGCAATCAGCCCCAGCATTTT. Full variable domain (remainder filled in from reference TRBV12-5 and TRBJ1-5): DARVTQTPRHKVTEMGQEVTMRCQPILGHNTVFWYRQTMMQGLELLAYFRNRAPLDDSGMPKDRFSAEMPDATLATLKIQPSEPRDSAVYFCASGFTGGNQPQHFGDGTRLSIL.

The rearrangement uses TRBV9 and TRBJ1-1; tentatively, D is TRBD1 (5 bases). This CDR3 contains 18 residues. Germline V gene sequence: CDR1 SGDLS, CDR2 YYNGEE. V lost 5 bases and J 0 bases, leaving 23 bases between the germline ends. CDR3 amino acids: CASRNSDQGLGLNTEAFF. The CDR3 nucleotides are TGTGCCAGCAGGAACTCAGACCAGGGACTCGGCCTGAACACTGAAGCTTTCTTT. The variable domain in full, with the rest retrieved from reference TRBV9 and TRBJ1-1, is DSGVTQTPKHLITATGQRVTLRCSPRSGDLSVYWYQQSLDQGLQFLIQYYNGEERAKGNILERFSAQQFPDLHSELNLSSLELGDSALYFCASRNSDQGLGLNTEAFFGQGTRLTVV.

This clone was found once. The rearrangement joins TRBV6-1 to TRBJ2-5; 8 bases are shared with TRBD2. J gave up 5 bases and V 2 bases, and 7 bases lay outside the gene matches. The CDR3 consists of 15 residues. The germline V gene encodes CDR1 MNHNS and CDR2 SASEGT. Written as DNA, the CDR3 is TGTGCCAGCAGTGAAACACCTAGCGGGTATGAGACCCAGTACTTC. Amino acid sequence: CASSETPSGYETQYF.

The chain carries TRBV27 and TRBJ1-5, with D perhaps TRBD1 (6 bases). V shed 2 bases and J shed 4 bases, with 15 bases lying between them. The CDR3 has 16 residues. The V gene's germline CDR1 is MNHEY and CDR2 SMNVEV (reference sequence). This chain's CDR3 is CASSLKGVQINQPQHF. DNA for the CDR3: TGTGCCAGCAGTTTAAAGGGGGTCCAGATTAATCAGCCCCAGCATTTT.

The CDR3 region has the DNA TGCGCCAGCAGCCTTTTGACAGGGGACGATGGCTACACCTTC. It encodes CASSLLTGDDGYTF. The V gene is TRBV4-1, the J gene TRBJ1-2; 8 bases are a match to TRBD1. With V trimmed by 4 bases and J by 6 bases, 7 bases remained unmatched. The germline V gene encodes CDR1 MGHRA and CDR2 YSYEKL. The CDR3 contains 14 residues.

The rearrangement uses TRBV19 and TRBJ2-5; 14 bases agree with TRBD2. This CDR3 has 18 amino acids. From germline, CDR1 is LNHDA and CDR2 SQIVND (reference sequence). V trimming: 7 bases; J trimming: 5 bases; junction bases outside the gene matches: 15. The CDR3 nucleotides are TGTGCCAGTAATGGCCCTGGGGGACTAGCGGGAGCAAGCGAGACCCAGTACTTC. Translating it yields CASNGPGGLAGASETQYF.

V usage is TRBV11-3 and J usage is TRBJ2-1; 11 bases fit TRBD1. Germline V CDR1 and CDR2: SGHNT, YENEEA. Trimming cost V 5 bases and J 4 bases; bases outside gene matches: 13. The CDR3 is 18 amino acids. CDR3 sequence: CASSQGTGGLKYYNEQFF. The CDR3 DNA follows: TGTGCCAGCAGCCAAGGGACAGGGGGATTAAAATATTACAATGAGCAGTTCTTC.

The genes are TRBV5-1 and TRBJ1-1; possibly TRBD1 for D (5 bases). The germline V gene has CDR1 SGHRS and CDR2 YFSETQ. CDR3 length: 13 residues. The ends were cut back, 3 bases at V and 3 bases at J, with 9 bases in the middle. The DNA for the CDR3 is TGCGCCAGCAGCTCCCAGGGTTACACTGAAGCTTTCTTT. This gives the protein CASSSQGYTEAFF. The whole variable domain, remainder taken from reference TRBV5-1 and TRBJ1-1, is KAGVTQTPRYLIKTRGQQVTLSCSPISGHRSVSWYQQTPGQGLQFLFEYFSETQRNKGNFPGRFSGRQFSNSRSEMNVSTLELGDSALYLCASSSQGYTEAFFGQGTRLTVV.

J is TRBJ2-3 and V is TRBV7-2; possible D gene TRBD1, 5 bases. Trimming removed 5 bases at V and 4 bases at J, with 13 bases between. Germline CDR1 and CDR2: SGHTA and FQGNSA. The CDR3 is made up of 14 amino acids. CDR3 in DNA: TGTGCCAGCAGCCCAGGGCGTAGGCCAGATACGCAGTATTTT. It yields the protein CASSPGRRPDTQYF.

The chain is built from TRBV7-9 and TRBJ2-1; TRBD2 matches 8 bases. The CDR3 contains 15 residues. V was pared by 4 bases and J by 2 bases, with 4 bases of the junction left unmatched. Germline loops: CDR1 SEHNR, CDR2 FQNEAQ (reference sequence). In nucleotides, the CDR3 is TGTGCCAGCAGCTCCGGGACTAGTGCCTACAATGAGCAGTTCTTC. This translates into CASSSGTSAYNEQFF.